This T cell receptor beta chain was sequenced during a study of blood T cells in healthy people across ages. Study-level results: Across samples, TCR beta diversity tracked strongly with naive T cell percentage.

The CDR3 totals 13 residues. Germline V gene sequence: CDR1 MNHEY, CDR2 SVGAGI. Trimming stripped 0 bases from V and 6 bases from J, with 6 bases between. Worth noting for this clonotype: Its antigen is not identified.

Peripheral blood from each donor was collected in a volume of about 10 milliliters. Every sample yielded at least 6 million isolated PBMCs. A second PCR, run for roughly 7 to 12 cycles, used a sample-barcoded 5' primer plus a J-beta primer mix. Each CDR3 protein is one row after TCRdb ran MiXCR on the 5' RACE reads. The data contain fewer than 900,000 distinct CDR3 sequences, about 42% of them singletons. The TCR comes from a woman in her sixties in good health. The chain carries TRBV6-5 and TRBJ1-5; unclear D gene. Sequencing input: blood. In nucleotides, the CDR3 is TGTGCCAGCAGTTACTCGAAAGGTCAGCCCCAGCATTTT. This codes for CASSYSKGQPQHF.